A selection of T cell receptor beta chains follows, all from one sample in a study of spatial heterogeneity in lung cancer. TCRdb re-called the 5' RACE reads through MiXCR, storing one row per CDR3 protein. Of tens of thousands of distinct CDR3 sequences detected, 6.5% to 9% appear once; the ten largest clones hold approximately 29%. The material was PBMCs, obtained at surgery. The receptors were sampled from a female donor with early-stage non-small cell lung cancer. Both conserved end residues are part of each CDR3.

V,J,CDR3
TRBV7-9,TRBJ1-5,CASSLAIGTDNQPQHF
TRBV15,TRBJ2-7,CATSRGRNSYEQYF
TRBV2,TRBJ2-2,CASNGDRGYAGELFF
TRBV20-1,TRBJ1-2,CSARGPFRQGSSGYTF
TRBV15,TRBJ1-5,CATSRGPANEPQHF
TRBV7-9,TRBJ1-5,CASSLGTGDNQPQHF
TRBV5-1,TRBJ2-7,CASRPQGASYAYEQYF
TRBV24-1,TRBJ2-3,CATSDLPTDTQYF
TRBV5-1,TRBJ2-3,CASSQGFTDTQYF
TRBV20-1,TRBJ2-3,CSGAGPPPSQYF
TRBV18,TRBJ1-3,CASSPPGHHFSGNTIYF
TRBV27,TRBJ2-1,CASSFQQGSYNEQFF
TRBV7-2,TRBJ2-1,CASSIGRPAGEQFF